These 27 T cell receptor beta chains came from one sample sequenced in a study of T cell clonality in common variable immunodeficiency. Sequenced by immunoSEQ multiplex PCR; TCRdb stores in-frame clones only, minus some. This sample comprises 40,000 to 45,000 clones, none seen once only. The sample consisted of peripheral blood mononuclear cells. The receptors derive from a person aged 18 to 70 in good health.

This clone was recorded at least ten times. The CDR3 sequence is CASSVFAGDTDTQYF. CDR3 bases read: TGTGCCAGCAGCGTATTCGCGGGGGACACAGATACG. This chain links TRBV9 with TRBJ2-3; 7 bases are a match to TRBD2. The missing CDR3 end, 3 residues past where the read stops, is filled in from the germline J gene. CDR1 SGDLS and CDR2 YYNGEE come from the germline V gene. CDR3 size: 15 residues. V was pared by 1 base and J by 2 bases, with 4 bases of the junction left unmatched.

This clone was observed many times. The read ends 3 residues early relative to the CDR3; the germline J gene fills the gap. The chain carries TRBV28 and TRBJ1-1; the D gene is possibly TRBD1 (5 bases). Germline V gene sequence: CDR1 MDHEN, CDR2 SYDVKM. The CDR3 length is 16 residues. V lost 2 bases to trimming and J lost 0 bases, with 13 bases between them. CDR3 DNA, as far as it was read: TGTGCCAGCAGTTTACGTCCTCGGGGGATGAACACTGAA. This codes for CASSLRPRGMNTE. The whole CDR3 is CASSLRPRGMNTEAFF.

This clone was observed a few times. A junction end diverges from the germline sequence, so it may reflect a read error. The read comes to an end 3 residues before the CDR3 does, leaving the germline J gene to fill in the end. The chain carries TRBV30 and TRBJ1-2, with D tentatively TRBD1 (6 bases). The CDR3 is made up of 13 amino acids. CDR1 is GTSNPN, CDR2 SVGIG, per germline (reference sequence). The sequenced part of the CDR3 DNA is TGTGCCTGGAGTCGGACAGAAGGGTATGAC. Translation: CAWSRTEGYD. The whole CDR3 reads CAWSRTEGYDYTF.

This clone was picked up many times. CDR3 amino acids: CASSSVTSGRETQYF. CDR3 DNA, as far as it was read: TGTGCCAGCAGTTCGGTGACTAGCGGGAGAGAGACC. This sequence joins TRBV28 and TRBJ2-5; 12 nucleotides agree with TRBD2. The CDR3 end is not reached by the read, which stops 3 residues before it; the germline J gene fills it in. The CDR3 totals 15 residues. Per the germline V gene, CDR1 is MDHEN and CDR2 is SYDVKM. Losses at the gene ends were 4 bases for V and 4 bases for J; bases not matched to a gene: 4.

This clone was observed many times. From the germline J gene comes the end of the CDR3, since the read stops 3 residues before it. This chain joins TRBV7-9 and TRBJ1-2; TRBD1 matches at 8 bases. This CDR3 is built from 15 residues. V dropped 6 bases and J dropped 1; count of bases not matched to a gene: 7. In germline, CDR1 is SEHNR, CDR2 FQNEAQ (reference sequence). The CDR3 reads CASRGGQDLNYGYTF. The sequenced part of the CDR3 DNA is TGTGCCAGCAGGGGGGGACAGGACCTTAACTATGGC.

In its sample, this clone was seen many times. From the germline J gene comes the end of the CDR3, since the read stops 3 residues before it. V usage is TRBV4-1 and J usage is TRBJ2-7; 11 nucleotides match TRBD2. This CDR3 contains 16 residues. V trimming: 4 bases; J trimming: 3 bases; junction bases outside the gene matches: 8. Germline assignment: CDR1 MGHRA and CDR2 YSYEKL. The DNA read from the CDR3 is TGCGCCAGCAGCCGAATGACGACTAGCGGGGTCTACGAG. Translating gives CASSRMTTSGVYE. The full CDR3 is CASSRMTTSGVYEQYF.

This clone was found many times. The read ends 3 residues before the CDR3 terminus; that terminus is restored from the germline J gene. The chain links TRBV14 to TRBJ1-2; 7 bases line up with TRBD1. The germline V gene has CDR1 SGHDN and CDR2 FVKESK. The CDR3 extends over 13 amino acids. J gave up 2 bases and V 3 bases, and 0 bases lay outside the gene matches. CDR3 residues: CASSQTGNYGYTF. CDR3 DNA (partial): TGTGCCAGCAGCCAGACAGGGAACTATGGC.

Many counts were recorded for this clone. The read terminates 3 residues ahead of where the CDR3 ends, so the germline J gene completes it. The chain links TRBV28 to TRBJ2-7; D may be TRBD2 (6 bases). The CDR3 extends over 17 amino acids. V lost 3 bases to trimming and J lost 5 bases, with 23 bases between them. Germline assignment: CDR1 MDHEN and CDR2 SYDVKM. The CDR3 protein is CASSFFGSGSRGNEQYF. CDR3 bases read: TGTGCCAGCAGTTTCTTTGGGTCGGGCTCCCGGGGGAACGAG.

The sample holds many counts of this clone. The read ends 3 residues early relative to the CDR3; the germline J gene fills the gap. The chain has TRBV5-1 and TRBJ2-2; D is possibly TRBD1 (5 bases). This CDR3 comprises 16 residues. Germline V CDR1 and CDR2: SGHRS, YFSETQ. V dropped 4 bases and J dropped 0 bases, with 13 bases sitting between them. Incomplete CDR3 DNA: TGCGCCAGCAGCCTGGAGACAGACCCGAACACCGGGGAG. Its protein product is CASSLETDPNTGE. The entire CDR3 protein reads CASSLETDPNTGELFF.

This clone was counted ten times or more. The missing CDR3 end, 3 residues past where the read stops, is filled in from the germline J gene. V is TRBV5-1 and J is TRBJ2-3, with TRBD1 matching over 10 bases. Germline CDR1 SGHRS, CDR2 YFSETQ. This CDR3 has 17 residues. V lost 2 bases and J lost 4; bases outside the gene matches: 10. This chain's CDR3 is CASSFSGRQGAPDTQYF. Partial CDR3 DNA: TGCGCCAGCAGCTTCAGCGGTCGACAGGGGGCTCCAGATACG.

This clone was seen at least ten times. The sequenced fragment ends 3 residues before the CDR3 boundary, so the rest is inferred from the germline J gene. The chain recombines TRBV10-3 with TRBJ2-7; TRBD1 matches at 7 bases. CDR3 length equals 14 residues. V lost 4 bases to trimming and J lost 3 bases; unmatched junction nucleotides: 6. Germline V lookup: CDR1 ENHRY, CDR2 SYGVKD. CDR3 sequence reads: CAISVGQTVYEQYF. CDR3 DNA, as far as it was read: TGTGCCATCAGTGTGGGACAGACGGTCTACGAG.

Ten or more counts support this clone. The missing CDR3 end, 3 residues past where the read stops, is filled in from the germline J gene. The chain combines TRBV11-2 with TRBJ2-7, with TRBD1 as a possible D gene (5 bases). Germline CDR1 and CDR2: SGHAT and FQNNGV. The CDR3 totals 15 residues. V lost 6 bases, J lost 5 bases, and 20 bases lay in between. The CDR3 is CASRRWGRRAHEQYF. The sequenced CDR3 bases are TGTGCCAGCAGACGGTGGGGCCGCCGGGCCCACGAG.

Ten or more counts support this clone. The CDR3 goes on 3 residues after the read ends, and that part is filled in from the germline J gene. This sequence joins TRBV2 and TRBJ1-4; possibly TRBD1 for D (5 bases). There are 15 residues in the CDR3. V lost 8 bases and J 0 bases, leaving 13 bases between the germline ends. Germline values: CDR1 SNHLY, CDR2 FYNNEI. The CDR3 sequence is CASGADSSTNEKLFF. The DNA read from the CDR3 is TGTGCCAGCGGGGCCGACAGTTCAACTAATGAAAAA.

This clone has ten or more counts. The CDR3 DNA, read in part, is TGCAGTGCTAGAGGTCTACCAGGGGGGTTGGAATACGAG. Translating it yields CSARGLPGGLEYE. The CDR3 in full is CSARGLPGGLEYEQYF. The chain couples TRBV20-1 to TRBJ2-7, with D perhaps TRBD1 (7 bases). The CDR3 end falls 3 residues outside the read, so it is completed with the germline J gene. Germline lookup yields CDR1 DFQATT and CDR2 SNEGSKA (reference sequence). The CDR3 runs 16 residues. V lost 1 base and J lost 4, with 20 bases in between.

This clone was recorded at least ten times. The read finishes 3 residues shy of the CDR3 end, and the germline J gene is used to complete it. The genes are TRBV4-1 and TRBJ1-1; D unclear. The V and J ends lost 1 base and 0 bases respectively, with 12 bases between them. The CDR3 is 16 amino acids. Germline CDR1 is MGHRA and CDR2 is YSYEKL. The covered CDR3 bases are TGCGCCAGCAGCCAAGTCCCGGGGTACATGAACACTGAA. Translated, it gives CASSQVPGYMNTE. The full-length CDR3 reads as CASSQVPGYMNTEAFF.

This clone has a count of ten or more. The read gets to within 3 residues of the CDR3 end, and the germline J gene fills in the rest. V gene TRBV12-3 or TRBV12-4 combines with J gene TRBJ2-3; TRBD2 matches at 8 bases. V lost 1 base, J lost 3 bases, and 3 bases stayed unmatched. CDR3 size: 15 residues. CDR3 DNA (partial): TGTGCCAGCAGTTTAGTAGCGGGGTTAACAGATACG. Amino acid sequence: CASSLVAGLTDT. The whole CDR3 reads CASSLVAGLTDTQYF.

This clone has a count of ten or more. Read coverage stops 3 residues before the CDR3 terminus; the germline J gene supplies the remainder. The chain joins TRBV6-1 to TRBJ1-1, with unresolved D. The CDR3 has 16 amino acids. Between the trimmed V and J ends, which lost 1 base and 1 base, there was a span of 13 bases. Germline V gene lookup returns CDR1 MNHNS and CDR2 SASEGT. The CDR3 sequence: CASSEEEGLGNTEAFF. The part of the CDR3 DNA that was read is TGTGCCAGCAGTGAAGAGGAGGGTTTAGGGAACACTGAA.

This clone was seen repeatedly, ten times or more. The read terminates 3 residues ahead of where the CDR3 ends, so the germline J gene completes it. The chain recombines TRBV7-9 with TRBJ1-1; D gene unclear. V was trimmed by 4 bases and J by 5 bases, leaving 14 bases between them. This CDR3 contains 14 residues. The germline V gene encodes CDR1 SEHNR and CDR2 FQNEAQ (reference sequence). CDR3 residues: CASSWLGLVTEAFF. CDR3 DNA, as far as it was read: TGTGCCAGCAGCTGGCTCGGGTTGGTAACTGAA.

This clone was seen at least ten times. The read gets to within 3 residues of the CDR3 end, and the germline J gene fills in the rest. This chain uses TRBV6-2 or TRBV6-3 with TRBJ2-5; TRBD1 matches 9 bases. The CDR3 spans 15 residues. Per the germline V gene, CDR1 is MNHEY and CDR2 is SVGEGT. The V gene end was trimmed by 5 bases and the J gene end by 2 bases; junction bases not matched to a gene: 6. The sequenced CDR3 bases are TGTGCCAGCAGTAACCGGGACAGGGAACAAGAGACC. Residues: CASSNRDREQET. In full, the CDR3 is CASSNRDREQETQYF.

This clone was counted only a few times. A much larger clone differs from this one at a single base, so this may be a read error. The read halts 3 residues ahead of the CDR3 end, with the missing end drawn from the germline J gene. V and J are TRBV6-2 or TRBV6-3 and TRBJ1-3, with D unresolved. The CDR3 loop spans 17 amino acids. Per the germline V gene, CDR1 is MNHEY and CDR2 is SVGEGT. CDR3 DNA, as far as it was read: TGTGCCAGCAGTTACCAGCGGGCCGGGTCGTCGGGAAGCACC. It specifies CASSYQRAGSSGST. The complete CDR3 sequence is CASSYQRAGSSGSTIYF.

This clone has a handful of counts. Read data end 3 residues before the CDR3 end; the end is taken from the germline J gene. The chain links TRBV11-1 to TRBJ2-3, with D unclear. Germline CDR1 SGHAT, CDR2 FQDESV (reference sequence). V was pared by 4 bases and J by 7 bases, with 9 bases between. CDR3 length equals 12 residues. CDR3 sequence reads: CASSYQEHTQYF. The CDR3 DNA, read in part, is TGTGCCAGCAGCTATCAGGAGCATACG.

This clone occurred many times. The CDR3 end is not reached by the read, which stops 3 residues before it; the germline J gene fills it in. V is TRBV30 and J is TRBJ2-1; D is undetermined. Germline lookup yields CDR1 GTSNPN and CDR2 SVGIG (reference sequence). CDR3 length: 11 amino acids. V shed 4 bases and J shed 3 bases, with 4 bases lying between them. The CDR3 bases that were read are TGTGCCTGGACCCGCTACAATGAG. Amino acids: CAWTRYNE. The entire CDR3 sequence reads CAWTRYNEQFF. The full variable domain, its missing parts supplied by reference TRBV30 and TRBJ2-1, is SQTIHQWPATLVQPVGSPLSLECTVEGTSNPNLYWYRQAAGRGLQLLFYSVGIGQISSEVPQNLSASRPQDRQFILSSKKLLLSDSGFYLCAWTRYNEQFFGPGTRLTVL.

This clone was seen repeatedly, ten times or more. The observed sequence ends 3 residues before the CDR3 terminus, with the missing tail filled in from the germline J gene. The V and J genes are TRBV7-9 and TRBJ1-6; possibly TRBD1 for D (6 bases). V gave up 4 bases and J gave up 8 bases, with 15 bases separating them. CDR1 is SEHNR, CDR2 FQNEAQ, per germline (reference sequence). The CDR3 has 15 residues. Incomplete CDR3 DNA: TGTGCCAGCAGCTCCCTCCCGGACAGAGATTCACCC. Its protein is CASSSLPDRDSP. The CDR3, in full, reads CASSSLPDRDSPLHF.

The table lists this clone with many counts. The CDR3 DNA, read in part, is TGTGCCATCAGTGAGTCGACAGGGACCCATCAGCCC. It is translated as CAISESTGTHQP. The full CDR3 protein is CAISESTGTHQPQHF. The chain combines TRBV10-3 with TRBJ1-5, with 7 bases identical to TRBD1. The CDR3 is cut off 3 residues early in the read; its end comes from the germline J gene. V trimming: 0 bases; J trimming: 5 bases; junction bases outside the gene matches: 4. The CDR3 spans 15 residues. Germline V gene lookup returns CDR1 ENHRY and CDR2 SYGVKD.

The table lists this clone with many counts. CDR3 bases read: TGTGCCAGCATTAAAACAGGGGGCTCCTACGAG. It is translated as CASIKTGGSYE. The full CDR3 protein is CASIKTGGSYEQYF. The chain couples TRBV2 to TRBJ2-7; 8 positions agree with TRBD1. The read comes to an end 3 residues before the CDR3 does, leaving the germline J gene to fill in the end. The germline CDR1 and CDR2 sequences are SNHLY and FYNNEI. CDR3 length: 14 amino acids. V dropped 7 bases and J dropped 0; count of bases not matched to a gene: 5.

This clone was seen many times. The DNA ends 3 residues before the CDR3 does, and the rest of the CDR3 is filled in from the germline J gene. The gene calls are TRBV19 and TRBJ1-5, with D tentatively TRBD1 (6 bases). V lost 8 bases to trimming and J lost 2 bases, with 10 bases between them. CDR3 length equals 13 residues. Germline V gene sequence: CDR1 LNHDA, CDR2 SQIVND (reference sequence). CDR3 protein: CASRQAGNQPQHF. The DNA read from the CDR3 is TGTGCCAGTCGACAGGCCGGCAATCAGCCC.

This clone appeared many times. CDR3 DNA (partial): TGCAGTGCTAGGGTCGCGGGAGACAGGTGGGGCAATGAG. Protein: CSARVAGDRWGNE. The CDR3 in its entirety is CSARVAGDRWGNEQFF. The gene calls are TRBV20-1 and TRBJ2-1; maybe TRBD2 (7 bases). The read ends 3 residues shy of where the CDR3 ends; the end is completed using the germline J gene. The CDR3 contains 16 residues. V was clipped by 3 bases and J by 6 bases, with 21 bases between them. Germline V gives CDR1 DFQATT, CDR2 SNEGSKA (reference sequence).